This entry is about one T cell receptor (beta chain). Its antigen is undetermined. The CDR3 loop spans 14 amino acids. Between the trimmed V and J ends, which lost 3 bases and 4 bases, there was a span of 12 bases. CDR1 and CDR2 (germline): GTSNPN, SVGIG (reference sequence). The data were obtained in a study of tumor and adjacent non-tumor tissue in lung cancer. The study's findings and limits: Normal lung showed higher cumulative top 100 clone frequency than tumor.

No cell sorting was done before RNA was extracted from the tissue. Chemotherapy-naive patients with new lung cancer underwent thoracic surgery in China, August–November 2014. TCRbeta libraries were built with three rounds of nested PCR, modified from ARM-PCR. One entry per CDR3 protein results from TCRdb running MiXCR on the multiplex PCR reads. The repertoire includes around 200,000 distinct CDR3 sequences, over 55% of them detected once, and approximately 25% sits in the top ten. The TCR comes from a man aged 55 to 70 with non-small cell lung cancer. This chain connects TRBV30 to TRBJ2-2; the D gene is possibly TRBD2 (6 bases). The sequenced sample was lung tumor tissue. The chain's CDR3 is CAWSEGLLTGELFF. CDR3 DNA sequence: TGTGCCTGGAGCGAGGGACTTCTCACCGGGGAGCTGTTTTTT.